This is a list of T cell receptor beta chains from one sample in a study of blood T cell repertoires in COVID-19. Profiled with immunoSEQ multiplex PCR; TCRdb holds only in-frame clones, not every one. The profile shows some 240,000 clones, roughly 89% of them singletons. Sequenced input: peripheral blood. The origin of the receptors is a woman in her thirties or forties who had recovered from COVID-19. CDR3s include the opening cysteine and the closing phenylalanine or tryptophan. D genes are given only for firm matches. Clone size, where shown, is once, few, many, or a class for clones that have expanded.

V gene	clone size	D gene	J gene	CDR3 DNA	CDR3 protein
TRBV19	NA	TRBD1	TRBJ2-5	TGTGCCAGTAGTGCCTCCGGGACAGTCCAAGAGACCCAGTACTTC	CASSASGTVQETQYF
TRBV15	few	TRBD1	TRBJ1-3	TGTGCCACCAGCAGAGTCGTCTTGACAGGGTCTGGAAACACCATATATTTT	CATSRVVLTGSGNTIYF
TRBV6-5	NA	NA	TRBJ2-2	TGTGCCTCAACAGAAGGGGCAGCCAACACCGGGGAGCTGTTTTTT	CASTEGAANTGELFF
TRBV6-5	NA	TRBD1	TRBJ1-5	TGTGCCAGCAGTTTTAGACAGGGGGGACAGCCCCAGCATTTT	CASSFRQGGQPQHF
TRBV21-1	once	NA	TRBJ2-2	TGTGCCAGCAGCAGCCGGGACAGAAAAGGGGGAAACACCGGGGAGCTGTTTTTT	CASSSRDRKGGNTGELFF
TRBV11-2	NA	NA	TRBJ2-1	TGTGCCAGCAGCTTACCGGTGGGGCCAAATGAGCAGTTCTTC	CASSLPVGPNEQFF
TRBV28	NA	NA	TRBJ2-2	TGTGCCATGCAGCGGGGCAGGGGCGGAACCGGGGAGCTGTTTTTT	CAMQRGRGGTGELFF
TRBV18	NA	NA	TRBJ1-4	TGTGCCAGCTCACCGGACGCGGAGGCCGAAAAACTGTTTTTT	CASSPDAEAEKLFF
TRBV19	NA	NA	TRBJ1-3	TGTGCCAGTAAACGCGGGTCGGGAAACACCATATATTTT	CASKRGSGNTIYF
TRBV25-1	NA	TRBD1	TRBJ1-2	TGTGCCAGCAGTGAAGGACAGGGGGAAAGACTTAACTATGGCTACACCTTC	CASSEGQGERLNYGYTF
TRBV13	NA	NA	TRBJ2-3	TGTGCCAGCAGCCCTCAAGGGCGGGGGCCTCCCGATACGCAGTATTTT	CASSPQGRGPPDTQYF
TRBV6-5	NA	NA	TRBJ1-1	TGTGCCAGCGGCCTGGAGCAGCACACTGAAGCTTTCTTT	CASGLEQHTEAFF
TRBV7-9	NA	NA	TRBJ2-3	TGTGCCAGCAGCCTTCGACAGGACCTCACAGATACGCAGTATTTT	CASSLRQDLTDTQYF
TRBV2	NA	NA	TRBJ2-2	TGTGCCAGCAGTGAATTTGGGCAGGGAAACACCGGGGAGCTGTTTTTT	CASSEFGQGNTGELFF
TRBV15	NA	NA	TRBJ1-4	TGTGCCACCAGCAGGAATGGAGGGGAGAGTGAAAAACTGTTTTTT	CATSRNGGESEKLFF
TRBV3-1/TRBV3-2	NA	NA	TRBJ2-3	TGTGCCAGCAGCTCCAGCCCCCTTAGCGGAGGAGGTGGAGATACGCAGTATTTT	CASSSSPLSGGGGDTQYF
TRBV28	NA	NA	TRBJ1-2	TGTGCCAGCAGTGGCCGAAGGGGCTCGGGCTACACCTTC	CASSGRRGSGYTF
TRBV11-3	NA	NA	TRBJ2-5	TGTGCCAGCAGCCCTGGACAGATTGCGGAGACCCAGTACTTC	CASSPGQIAETQYF
TRBV7-9	NA	NA	TRBJ2-7	TGTGCCAGCAGCTTAGCGAGCAGGGTCTGGGAGCAGTACTTC	CASSLASRVWEQYF
TRBV3-1/TRBV3-2	many	NA	TRBJ1-1	TGTGCCAGCAGCCAAAGGGGTGCGATTGCTACTGAAGCTTTCTTT	CASSQRGAIATEAFF
TRBV4-1	NA	NA	TRBJ1-1	TGCGCCAGCAGCCAAGGGACTGAAGGGACTGAAGCTTTCTTT	CASSQGTEGTEAFF
TRBV5-1	NA	TRBD1	TRBJ1-1	TGCGCCAGCAGCCCCGGGACAGGCATGAACACTGAAGCTTTCTTT	CASSPGTGMNTEAFF
TRBV5-1	NA	NA	TRBJ2-3	TGCGCCAGCAGCTTGGAGGTCGGACTCCTCACAGATACGCAGTATTTT	CASSLEVGLLTDTQYF
TRBV5-4	once	NA	TRBJ2-7	TGTGCCAGCAGCTTGGGGCGGGAAACCTACGAGCAGTACTTC	CASSLGRETYEQYF
TRBV29-1	NA	NA	TRBJ1-4	TGCAGCGTTGGATCTAGCAATGAAAAACTGTTTTTT	CSVGSSNEKLFF
TRBV5-1	NA	NA	TRBJ2-7	TGCGCCAGCAGCTTAGGAGGGGGCGACGAGCAGTACTTC	CASSLGGGDEQYF
TRBV19	NA	NA	TRBJ1-4	TGTGCCAGTAAAGGGGCGATGGACGAAAAACTGTTTTTT	CASKGAMDEKLFF
TRBV28	NA	TRBD1	TRBJ1-2	TGTGCCAGCAGTTCGGGACAGGGGGTTTTTGGCTACACCTTC	CASSSGQGVFGYTF
TRBV4-2	few	TRBD1	TRBJ2-5	TGTGCCAGCAGCCAACCGGGACAGGGCTTTCAAGAGACCCAGTACTTC	CASSQPGQGFQETQYF
TRBV28	NA	NA	TRBJ1-6	TGTGCCAGCAGTTTTTCCAGGGCAAGTTCACCCCTCCACTTT	CASSFSRASSPLHF
TRBV2	NA	TRBD1	TRBJ1-1	TGTGCCATGGGGACAGGGAGGAACCCTGAAGCTTTCTTT	CAMGTGRNPEAFF
TRBV6-1	NA	TRBD1	TRBJ1-1	TGTGCCAGCAGTGAAGCGCTTCAGGACAGGGACACTGAAGCTTTCTTT	CASSEALQDRDTEAFF
TRBV6-2/TRBV6-3	NA	NA	TRBJ1-2	TGTGCCAGCAGTTACTCAGGGGGCTATGGCTACACCTTC	CASSYSGGYGYTF
TRBV4-2	NA	TRBD1	TRBJ1-1	TGTGCCAGCAGCCAACAACAGGGGAGCACTGAAGCTTTCTTT	CASSQQQGSTEAFF
TRBV24-1	NA	TRBD2	TRBJ2-1	TGTGCCACCAGTGATTTGGGGGGGGTTAAAAATGAGCAGTTCTTC	CATSDLGGVKNEQFF
TRBV6-1	few	NA	TRBJ1-2	TGTGCCAGCAGTGAACATGGAGATAAGGGGCTTGGCTACACCTTC	CASSEHGDKGLGYTF
TRBV11-2	NA	TRBD1	TRBJ2-3	TGTGCCAGCAGCACGGACAGGGCAGATACGCAGTATTTT	CASSTDRADTQYF
TRBV7-6	NA	NA	TRBJ2-5	TGTGCCAGCAGCTTAGCACAAATCCAAGAGACCCAGTACTTC	CASSLAQIQETQYF
TRBV28	NA	NA	TRBJ2-7	TGTGCCAGCAGTTCTGTCGGGGTTCCCTACGAGCAGTACTTC	CASSSVGVPYEQYF
TRBV2	NA	TRBD1	TRBJ2-5	TGTGCCAGCAGGTTTGGGACAGGGGGCGACGAGACCCAGTACTTC	CASRFGTGGDETQYF
TRBV2	few	TRBD1	TRBJ1-2	TGTGCCAGCAGGGGGACAGAGGGACTTAACTATGGCTACACCTTC	CASRGTEGLNYGYTF
TRBV27	NA	NA	TRBJ1-1	TGTGCCAGCAGTCCCCGAGCTCTAATGAACACTGAAGCTTTCTTT	CASSPRALMNTEAFF